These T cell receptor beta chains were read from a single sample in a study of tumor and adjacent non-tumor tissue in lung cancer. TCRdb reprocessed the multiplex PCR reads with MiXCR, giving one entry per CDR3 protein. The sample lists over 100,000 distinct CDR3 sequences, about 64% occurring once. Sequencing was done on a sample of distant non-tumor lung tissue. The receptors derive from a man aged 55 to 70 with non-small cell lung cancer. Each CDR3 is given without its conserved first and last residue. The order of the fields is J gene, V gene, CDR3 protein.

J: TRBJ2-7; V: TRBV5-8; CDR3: ASSLGRNTYEQH
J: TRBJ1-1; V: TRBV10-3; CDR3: AISESWLSGTEAP
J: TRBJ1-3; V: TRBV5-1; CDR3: ASSLGTVDGNTIY
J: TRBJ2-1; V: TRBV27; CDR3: ASSPQLVGGTGEQF
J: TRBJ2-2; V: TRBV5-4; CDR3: ASTSRLAGGPNTGELF
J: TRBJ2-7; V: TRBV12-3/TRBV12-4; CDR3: ANSLSYYEQY
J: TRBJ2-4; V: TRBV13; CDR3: ASSSPSGRAGVAKNIRY
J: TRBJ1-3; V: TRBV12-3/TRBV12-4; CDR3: ASSFEGGGGNTIY
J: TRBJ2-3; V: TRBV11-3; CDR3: ACRPRGGSSIDTQY
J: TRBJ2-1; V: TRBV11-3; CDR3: ASSRLAGGLGQF
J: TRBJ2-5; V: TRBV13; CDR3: ASSLRWIGELGVETQY
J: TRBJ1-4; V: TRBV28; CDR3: ATLSDRGGEKLF
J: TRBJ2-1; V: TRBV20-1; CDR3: SVQGGSYNEQF
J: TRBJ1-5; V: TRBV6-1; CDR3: VSCVRAHPDSNQPQH
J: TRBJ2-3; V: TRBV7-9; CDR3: ASSFPSGRDSTDTQY
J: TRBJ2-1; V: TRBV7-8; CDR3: ANSPRLRGGEQL
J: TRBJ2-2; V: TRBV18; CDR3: ASSQNSGELS
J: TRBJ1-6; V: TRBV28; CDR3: ASSLYVGGAHNSPLH
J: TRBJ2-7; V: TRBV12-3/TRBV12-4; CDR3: ASSGSDSYEQY
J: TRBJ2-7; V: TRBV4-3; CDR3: ASSQEEGSYEQY